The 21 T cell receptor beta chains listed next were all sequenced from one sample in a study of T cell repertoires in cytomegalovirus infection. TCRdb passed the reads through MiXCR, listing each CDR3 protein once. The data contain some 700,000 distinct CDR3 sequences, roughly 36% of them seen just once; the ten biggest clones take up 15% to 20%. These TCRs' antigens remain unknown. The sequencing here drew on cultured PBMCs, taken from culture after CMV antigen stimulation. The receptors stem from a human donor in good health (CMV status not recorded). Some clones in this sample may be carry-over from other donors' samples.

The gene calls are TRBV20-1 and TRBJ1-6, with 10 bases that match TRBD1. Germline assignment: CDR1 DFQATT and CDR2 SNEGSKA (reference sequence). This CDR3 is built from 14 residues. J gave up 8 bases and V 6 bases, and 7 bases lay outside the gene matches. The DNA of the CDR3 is TGCAGTGCCCAGACAGGGGGCCAGGATTCACCCCTCCACTTT. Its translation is CSAQTGGQDSPLHF.

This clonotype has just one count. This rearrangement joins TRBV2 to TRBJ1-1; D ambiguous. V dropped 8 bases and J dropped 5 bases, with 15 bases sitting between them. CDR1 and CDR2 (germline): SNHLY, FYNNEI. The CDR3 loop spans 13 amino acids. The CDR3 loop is CASCFSEWTEAFF. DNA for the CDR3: TGTGCCAGCTGCTTCTCCGAATGGACTGAAGCTTTCTTT.

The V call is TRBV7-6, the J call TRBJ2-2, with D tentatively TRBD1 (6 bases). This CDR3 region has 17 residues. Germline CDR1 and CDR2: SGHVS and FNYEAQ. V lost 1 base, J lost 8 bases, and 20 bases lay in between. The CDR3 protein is CASSLGRAGAFGGELFF. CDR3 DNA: TGTGCCAGCAGCTTAGGTCGGGCAGGGGCCTTCGGGGGGGAGCTGTTTTTT.

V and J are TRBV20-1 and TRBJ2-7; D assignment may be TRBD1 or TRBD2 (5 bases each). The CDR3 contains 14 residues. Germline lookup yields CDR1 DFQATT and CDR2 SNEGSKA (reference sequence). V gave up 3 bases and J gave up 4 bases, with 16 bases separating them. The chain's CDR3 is CSARIPGPYYEQYF. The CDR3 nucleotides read TGCAGTGCTAGGATCCCGGGACCTTATTACGAGCAGTACTTC.

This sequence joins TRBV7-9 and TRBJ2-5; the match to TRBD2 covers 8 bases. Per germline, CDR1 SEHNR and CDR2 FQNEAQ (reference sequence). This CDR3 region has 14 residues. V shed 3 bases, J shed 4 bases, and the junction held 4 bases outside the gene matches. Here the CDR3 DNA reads TGTGCCAGCAGCTTCGTCCGGGGGGGAGAGACCCAGTACTTC. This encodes CASSFVRGGETQYF.

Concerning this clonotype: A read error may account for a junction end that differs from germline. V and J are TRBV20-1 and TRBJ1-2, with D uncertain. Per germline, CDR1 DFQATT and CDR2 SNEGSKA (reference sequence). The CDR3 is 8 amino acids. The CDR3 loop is CSARTELF. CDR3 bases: TGCAGTGCCAGGACTGAATTATTC.

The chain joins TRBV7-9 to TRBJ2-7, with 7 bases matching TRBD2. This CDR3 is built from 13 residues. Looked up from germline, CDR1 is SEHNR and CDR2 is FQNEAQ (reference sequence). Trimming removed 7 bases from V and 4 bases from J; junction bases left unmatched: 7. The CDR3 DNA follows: TGTGCCAGCACCATGACTAGCAGTTACGAGCAGTACTTC. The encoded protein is CASTMTSSYEQYF.

This chain's CDR3 is CASTLLGSDTQYF. CDR3 bases: TGTGCCAGCACCCTCCTAGGGTCAGATACGCAGTATTTT. The rearrangement links TRBV7-9 to TRBJ2-3, with D uncertain. The length of the CDR3 is 13 residues. V shed 7 bases and J shed 4 bases, with 12 bases lying between them. Germline-derived CDR1 and CDR2 are SEHNR and FQNEAQ (reference sequence).

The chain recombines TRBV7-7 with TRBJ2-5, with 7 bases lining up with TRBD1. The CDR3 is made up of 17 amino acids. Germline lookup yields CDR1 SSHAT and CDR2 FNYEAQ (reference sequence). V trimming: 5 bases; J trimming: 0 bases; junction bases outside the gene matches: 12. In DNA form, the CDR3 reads TGTGCCAGCAGCCCAGGTGGGGCAGGGGGATACCAAGAGACCCAGTACTTC. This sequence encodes CASSPGGAGGYQETQYF.

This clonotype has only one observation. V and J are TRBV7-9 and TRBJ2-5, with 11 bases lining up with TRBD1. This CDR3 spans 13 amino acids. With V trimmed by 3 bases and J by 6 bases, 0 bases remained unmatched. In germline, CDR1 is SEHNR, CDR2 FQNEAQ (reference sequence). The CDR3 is CASSLDRGQTQYF. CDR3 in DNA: TGTGCCAGCAGCTTGGACAGGGGGCAGACCCAGTACTTC. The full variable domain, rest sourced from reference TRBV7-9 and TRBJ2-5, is DTGVSQNPRHKITKRGQNVTFRCDPISEHNRLYWYRQTLGQGPEFLTYFQNEAQLEKSRLLSDRFSAERPKGSFSTLEIQRTEQGDSAMYLCASSLDRGQTQYFGPGTRLLVL.

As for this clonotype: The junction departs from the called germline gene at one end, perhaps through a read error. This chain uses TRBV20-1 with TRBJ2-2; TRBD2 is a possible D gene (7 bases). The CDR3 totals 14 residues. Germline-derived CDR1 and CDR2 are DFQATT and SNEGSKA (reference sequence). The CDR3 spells CSARDWGLAEEQFF. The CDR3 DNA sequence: TGCAGTGCTAGAGATTGGGGGCTAGCGGAGGAGCAGTTTTTT.

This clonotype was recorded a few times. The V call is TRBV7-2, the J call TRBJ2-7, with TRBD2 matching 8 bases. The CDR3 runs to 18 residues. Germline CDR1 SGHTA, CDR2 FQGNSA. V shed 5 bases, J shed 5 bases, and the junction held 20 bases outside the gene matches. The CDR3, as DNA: TGTGCCAGCAGCCCACCGCCCGGGCTACTAGCGGCCATAAACGAGCAGTACTTC. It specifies CASSPPPGLLAAINEQYF.

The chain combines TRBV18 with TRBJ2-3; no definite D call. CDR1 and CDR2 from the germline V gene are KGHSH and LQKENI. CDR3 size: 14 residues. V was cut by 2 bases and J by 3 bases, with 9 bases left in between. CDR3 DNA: TGTGCCAGCTCACCATTTGACATAACAGATACGCAGTATTTT. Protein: CASSPFDITDTQYF. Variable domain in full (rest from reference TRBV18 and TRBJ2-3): NAGVMQNPRHLVRRRGQEARLRCSPMKGHSHVYWYRQLPEEGLKFMVYLQKENIIDESGMPKERFSAEFPKEGPSILRIQQVVRGDSAAYFCASSPFDITDTQYFGPGTRLTVL.

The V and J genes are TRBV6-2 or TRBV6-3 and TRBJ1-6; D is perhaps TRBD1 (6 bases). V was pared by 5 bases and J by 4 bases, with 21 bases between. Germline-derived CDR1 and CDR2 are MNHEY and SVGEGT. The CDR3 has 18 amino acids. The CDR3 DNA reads TGTGCCAGCAGTGAGGGCGGGGGCCTTTTTCGTTATAATTCACCCCTCCACTTT. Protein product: CASSEGGGLFRYNSPLHF.

As DNA, the CDR3 is TGTGCCAGCAGCTTACTGGGGGTTGGCAATCAGCCCCAGCATTTT. Amino acid sequence: CASSLLGVGNQPQHF. The rearrangement joins TRBV11-2 to TRBJ1-5, with D tentatively TRBD1 (5 bases). CDR1 is SGHAT, CDR2 FQNNGV, per germline. This CDR3 is built from 15 residues. The germline V and J ends were trimmed by 2 bases and 2 bases, with 10 bases remaining between them.

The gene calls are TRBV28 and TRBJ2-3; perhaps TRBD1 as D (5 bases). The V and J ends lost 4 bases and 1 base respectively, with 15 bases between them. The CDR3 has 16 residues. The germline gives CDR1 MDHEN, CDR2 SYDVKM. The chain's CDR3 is CASSSPTASGTDTQYF. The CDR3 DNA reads TGTGCCAGCAGTTCTCCGACAGCATCGGGCACAGATACGCAGTATTTT. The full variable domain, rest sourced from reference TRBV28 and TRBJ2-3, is DVKVTQSSRYLVKRTGEKVFLECVQDMDHENMFWYRQDPGLGLRLIYFSYDVKMKEKGDIPEGYSVSREKKERFSLILESASTNQTSMYLCASSSPTASGTDTQYFGPGTRLTVL.

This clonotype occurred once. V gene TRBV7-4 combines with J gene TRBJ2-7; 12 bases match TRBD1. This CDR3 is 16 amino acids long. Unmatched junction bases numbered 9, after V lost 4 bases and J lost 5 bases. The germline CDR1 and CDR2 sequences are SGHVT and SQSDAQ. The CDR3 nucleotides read TGTGCCAGCAGCTCCCTTGGGACAGGGGGCTTCCACGAGCAGTACTTC. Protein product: CASSSLGTGGFHEQYF.

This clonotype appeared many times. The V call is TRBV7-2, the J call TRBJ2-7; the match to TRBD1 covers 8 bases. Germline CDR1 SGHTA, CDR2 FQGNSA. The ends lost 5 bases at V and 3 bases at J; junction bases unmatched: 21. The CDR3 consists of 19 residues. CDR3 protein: CASSTPRGQGGFPLYEQYF. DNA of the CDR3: TGTGCCAGCAGCACACCTCGCGGACAGGGTGGGTTCCCCCTCTACGAGCAGTACTTC.

CDR3 region: CASSQEGGYTF. The CDR3, as DNA: TGCGCCAGCAGCCAAGAGGGTGGCTACACCTTC. The rearrangement joins TRBV4-3 to TRBJ1-2, with D unresolved. The CDR3 runs to 11 residues. Per the germline V gene, CDR1 is LGHNA and CDR2 is YSLEER. The V gene lost 0 bases and the J gene lost 7 bases, with 3 bases spanning the gap.

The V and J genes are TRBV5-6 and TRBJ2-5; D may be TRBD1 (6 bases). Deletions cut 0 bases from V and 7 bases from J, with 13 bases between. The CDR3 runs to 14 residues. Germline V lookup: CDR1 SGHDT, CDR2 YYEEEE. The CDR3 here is CASSLGGRKATQYF. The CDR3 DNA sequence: TGTGCCAGCAGCTTGGGGGGGCGAAAGGCGACCCAGTACTTC.

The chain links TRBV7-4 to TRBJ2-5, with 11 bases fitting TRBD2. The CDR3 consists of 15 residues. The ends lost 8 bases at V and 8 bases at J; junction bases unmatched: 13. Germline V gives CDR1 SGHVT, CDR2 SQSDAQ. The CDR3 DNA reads TGTGCCAGCTCTGGGGGATTCACTAGCGGGGGAACCCAGTACTTC. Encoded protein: CASSGGFTSGGTQYF.